Described below is a single TCR beta chain sequence and its context. Its antigen is undetermined. The record originates from a study of T cell repertoires in aging, cancer and after chemotherapy. Study-level information: Donor ages fell into six groups from 30 or younger up to 70 or older.

Multiplex touch-down PCR with TRB-A/B primers amplified rearranged V-D-J TRB sequences. TCRdb re-called the multiplex PCR reads through MiXCR, storing one row per CDR3 protein. The data show about 10,000 distinct CDR3 sequences, 45% to 55% seen once. Germline V gene lookup returns CDR1 LNHDA and CDR2 SQIVND (reference sequence). V shed 4 bases and J shed 7 bases, with 16 bases lying between them. The CDR3 loop spans 15 amino acids. TCR beta rearrangements were amplified from peripheral blood genomic DNA. Study-level findings and limits: The repertoire data cannot show anything about immunological memory following chemotherapy.

V usage is TRBV19 and J usage is TRBJ2-2; D ambiguous. Sequenced material: blood. This TCR came from a human donor in good health. The CDR3: CASSTDRSGFGELFF. The CDR3 region has the DNA TGTGCCAGTAGTACCGATAGGTCCGGGTTCGGGGAGCTGTTTTTT.